Listed here are 20 T cell receptor beta chains from one sample, sequenced in a study of blood T cell repertoires in COVID-19. Clones were sequenced by immunoSEQ multiplex PCR, and TCRdb holds only the in-frame ones, with some missing. The data hold tens of thousands of clones, with roughly 78% observed a single time. The sequenced sample was peripheral blood. Every receptor here comes from a woman aged 70-85 years with acute or convalescent COVID-19.

This chain links TRBV29-1 with TRBJ2-7; D is perhaps TRBD1 (5 bases). This CDR3 has 11 amino acids. With 4 bases removed from V and 4 bases from J, the gap between germline ends came to 8 bases. Germline values: CDR1 SQVTM, CDR2 ANQGSEA. CDR3 region: CSVGTKYEQYF. In nucleotides, the CDR3 is TGCAGCGTTGGGACAAAGTACGAGCAGTACTTC.

This rearrangement joins TRBV4-2 to TRBJ2-1, with D unresolved. Deletions cut 2 bases from V and 10 bases from J, with 9 bases between. The CDR3 has 12 amino acids. Germline CDR1 and CDR2: LGHNA and YNFKEQ. The CDR3 region is CASSQPYSEQFF. In DNA, the CDR3 is TGTGCCAGCAGCCAACCTTATAGCGAGCAGTTCTTC.

The DNA for the CDR3 is TGCGCCAGCAGCCCTGCGGGAGAAAAGGTTGAGCAGTTCTTC. Translated, it gives CASSPAGEKVEQFF. V and J are TRBV5-1 and TRBJ2-1; 7 positions match TRBD2. In germline, CDR1 is SGHRS, CDR2 YFSETQ. The CDR3 runs 14 residues. Germline trimming cut 4 bases from V and 9 bases from J; bases unmatched to any gene: 10.

The chain combines TRBV28 with TRBJ2-2; D not resolved. From germline, CDR1 is MDHEN and CDR2 SYDVKM. The germline V and J ends were trimmed by 6 bases and 4 bases, with 6 bases remaining between them. CDR3 size: 12 residues. CDR3: CASSISTGELFF. As DNA, the CDR3 is TGTGCCAGCAGCATCAGCACCGGGGAGCTGTTTTTT.

This chain joins TRBV5-1 and TRBJ2-3, with 10 bases aligning to TRBD2. Losses at the gene ends were 2 bases for V and 5 bases for J; bases not matched to a gene: 8. CDR3 length equals 16 residues. Per the germline V gene, CDR1 is SGHRS and CDR2 is YFSETQ. The CDR3 coding sequence is TGCGCCAGCAGCTTCACGCTAGCGGGAGACGAAGATACGCAGTATTTT. Amino acid sequence: CASSFTLAGDEDTQYF.

V usage is TRBV7-2 and J usage is TRBJ2-3; TRBD2 matches 10 bases. Trimming removed 8 bases from V and 0 bases from J; junction bases left unmatched: 2. CDR1 is SGHTA and CDR2 is FQGNSA in the germline V gene. The CDR3 consists of 14 residues. For the CDR3, the DNA is TGTGCCAGCGAACTAGCGGGAAGCACAGATACGCAGTATTTT. Translated: CASELAGSTDTQYF.

The gene calls are TRBV5-1 and TRBJ2-3; weak D call: TRBD1 (6 bases). This CDR3 is 14 amino acids long. Germline V CDR1 and CDR2: SGHRS, YFSETQ. Trimming stripped 5 bases from V and 0 bases from J, with 10 bases between. The CDR3 nucleotides are TGCGCCAGCAGTGGGGGCGGAAGCACAGATACGCAGTATTTT. It specifies CASSGGGSTDTQYF.

The chain is built from TRBV3-1 (or the pseudogene TRBV3-2) and TRBJ2-1; D uncertain. Germline V CDR1 and CDR2: LGHDT, YNNKEL (reference sequence). There are 11 residues in the CDR3. Between the trimmed V and J ends, which lost 1 base and 12 bases, there was a span of 7 bases. The chain's CDR3 is CASSQGSGQFF. CDR3 DNA: TGTGCCAGCAGCCAAGGGTCAGGGCAGTTCTTC.

The chain carries TRBV6-5 and TRBJ1-1, with a tentative D call TRBD1 (5 bases). Germline V lookup: CDR1 MNHEY, CDR2 SVGAGI. CDR3 size: 15 residues. Trimming pared 0 bases from V and 0 bases from J, leaving 8 bases between. The CDR3 DNA follows: TGTGCCAGCAGTTACTCGGCAGGGATGAACACTGAAGCTTTCTTT. Amino acid sequence: CASSYSAGMNTEAFF.

This clone was seen only a few times. J is TRBJ1-1 and V is TRBV3-1 (or the pseudogene TRBV3-2); D is unresolved. Trimming pared 4 bases from V and 0 bases from J, leaving 12 bases between. The CDR3 is 15 amino acids. Per germline, CDR1 LGHDT and CDR2 YNNKEL (reference sequence). The CDR3 DNA is TGTGCCAGCAGCCTTCAACCCGGGGTGAACACTGAAGCTTTCTTT. It translates to CASSLQPGVNTEAFF.

The rearrangement uses TRBV5-1 and TRBJ1-2; D is unresolved. V lost 3 bases to trimming and J lost 3 bases, with 9 bases between them. The CDR3 runs to 13 residues. CDR1 is SGHRS and CDR2 is YFSETQ in the germline V gene. CDR3 residues: CASSSEADYGYTF. The DNA of the CDR3 is TGCGCCAGCAGCTCCGAAGCGGACTATGGCTACACCTTC.

The chain employs TRBV3-1 (or the pseudogene TRBV3-2) and TRBJ2-3, with 7 bases fitting TRBD2. The CDR3 spans 16 residues. Germline CDR1 is LGHDT and CDR2 is YNNKEL (reference sequence). V lost 3 bases, J lost 3 bases, and 9 bases stayed unmatched. The CDR3 loop reads CASSQGSGRLTDTQYF. The CDR3 DNA sequence: TGTGCCAGCAGCCAGGGTTCCGGGAGGTTGACAGATACGCAGTATTTT.

V is TRBV29-1 and J is TRBJ2-1; 12 nucleotides agree with TRBD2. After removal of 7 bases from V and 0 bases from J, the junction contained 7 bases not matched to a gene. The germline CDR1 and CDR2 sequences are SQVTM and ANQGSEA. The CDR3 is 16 residues long. The CDR3 is CSAEGLAGLSYNEQFF. In nucleotides, the CDR3 is TGCAGCGCCGAGGGACTAGCGGGCCTCTCCTACAATGAGCAGTTCTTC.

The genes are TRBV12-3 or TRBV12-4 and TRBJ1-5; 7 bases line up with TRBD1. This CDR3 is built from 13 residues. V trimming: 6 bases; J trimming: 6 bases; junction bases outside the gene matches: 5. The CDR3 loop is CASSRQGIQPQHF. DNA of the CDR3: TGTGCCAGCAGCCGACAGGGTATTCAGCCCCAGCATTTT.

V is TRBV5-1 and J is TRBJ1-2; TRBD1 agrees at 7 bases. Germline V gene lookup returns CDR1 SGHRS and CDR2 YFSETQ. Unmatched junction bases numbered 6, after V lost 4 bases and J lost 0 bases. The CDR3 length is 15 residues. CDR3 sequence (DNA): TGCGCCAGCAGCCTAGGACAGGTAGCTAACTATGGCTACACCTTC. It yields the protein CASSLGQVANYGYTF.

The chain recombines TRBV6-1 with TRBJ1-2; no clear D. V lost 3 bases and J 4 bases, leaving 9 bases between the germline ends. The CDR3 is made up of 13 amino acids. CDR1 and CDR2 from the germline V gene are MNHNS and SASEGT. CDR3 sequence (DNA): TGTGCCAGCAGTGAGAGCGCTCTCTATGGCTACACCTTC. Amino acids: CASSESALYGYTF.

The CDR3 spells CAISESQVETQYF. The CDR3 DNA sequence: TGTGCCATCAGTGAGTCTCAGGTTGAGACCCAGTACTTC. The genes are TRBV10-3 and TRBJ2-5; D uncertain. V was trimmed by 0 bases and J by 5 bases, leaving 7 bases between them. This CDR3 has 13 residues. Germline lookup yields CDR1 ENHRY and CDR2 SYGVKD.

The chain combines TRBV28 with TRBJ1-4, with a weak D call TRBD1 (5 bases). V shed 5 bases and J shed 0 bases, with 10 bases lying between them. Germline CDR1 is MDHEN and CDR2 is SYDVKM. This CDR3 has 15 residues. CDR3 in amino acids: CASSDPGPTNEKLFF. DNA of the CDR3: TGTGCCAGCAGTGATCCAGGGCCAACTAATGAAAAACTGTTTTTT. Using reference TRBV28 and TRBJ1-4 for the parts outside the CDR3, the full variable domain is DVKVTQSSRYLVKRTGEKVFLECVQDMDHENMFWYRQDPGLGLRLIYFSYDVKMKEKGDIPEGYSVSREKKERFSLILESASTNQTSMYLCASSDPGPTNEKLFFGSGTQLSVL.

Only a few counts were recorded for this clone. The gene calls are TRBV24-1 and TRBJ2-1; no reliable D call. CDR1 is KGHDR and CDR2 is SFDVKD in the germline V gene. The V end lost 1 base, the J end lost 10 bases, and 4 bases lay between the germline ends. The CDR3 consists of 11 residues. The CDR3: CATSDFGEQFF. The CDR3 DNA sequence: TGTGCCACCAGTGATTTCGGGGAGCAGTTCTTC.

As regards this clone: The sample carries other DNA sequences with the same CDR3. The V gene is TRBV18, the J gene TRBJ1-5, with 9 bases lining up with TRBD1. The trim removed 0 bases at V and 4 bases at J, leaving 1 base unmatched. The CDR3 has 15 residues. Germline lookup yields CDR1 KGHSH and CDR2 LQKENI. CDR3 in DNA: TGTGCCAGCTCACCACCCGGGACAGGGAATCAGCCCCAGCATTTT. Translating it yields CASSPPGTGNQPQHF. Full variable domain (remainder filled in from reference TRBV18 and TRBJ1-5): NAGVMQNPRHLVRRRGQEARLRCSPMKGHSHVYWYRQLPEEGLKFMVYLQKENIIDESGMPKERFSAEFPKEGPSILRIQQVVRGDSAAYFCASSPPGTGNQPQHFGDGTRLSIL.